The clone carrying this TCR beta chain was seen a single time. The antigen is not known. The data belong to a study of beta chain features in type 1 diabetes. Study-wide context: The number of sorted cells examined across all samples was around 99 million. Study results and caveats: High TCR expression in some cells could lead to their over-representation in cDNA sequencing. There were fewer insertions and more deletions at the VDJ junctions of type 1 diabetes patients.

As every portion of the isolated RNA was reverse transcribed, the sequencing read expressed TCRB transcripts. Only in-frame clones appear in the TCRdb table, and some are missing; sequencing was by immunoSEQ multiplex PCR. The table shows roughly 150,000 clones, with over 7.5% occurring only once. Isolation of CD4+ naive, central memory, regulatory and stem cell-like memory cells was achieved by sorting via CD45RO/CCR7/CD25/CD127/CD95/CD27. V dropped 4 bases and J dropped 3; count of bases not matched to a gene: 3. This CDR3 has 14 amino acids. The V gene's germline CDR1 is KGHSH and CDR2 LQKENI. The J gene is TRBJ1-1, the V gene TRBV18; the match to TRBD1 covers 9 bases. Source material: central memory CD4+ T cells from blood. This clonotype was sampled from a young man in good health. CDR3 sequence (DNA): TGTGCCAGCTCACAACAGGGGGCTGACACTGAAGCTTTCTTT. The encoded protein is CASSQQGADTEAFF.